This T cell receptor (beta chain) was recorded in a study of tumor-infiltrating lymphocytes in primary liver carcinoma. The germline V gene encodes CDR1 SGHDT and CDR2 YYEEEE. The CDR3 covers 14 residues. Note on this clonotype: At one boundary the junction diverges from the germline segment, which might be a read error.

Priming with a constant-region primer yielded TCR beta cDNA from about 500 ng total RNA. Libraries covering TCR beta were generated through three nested multiplex PCR rounds (using a slightly modified ARM-PCR). The first two PCR rounds, approximately 11 cycles each, used TRBV1-TRBV30 forward primers and a C-beta reverse primer. TCRdb re-analysed the multiplex PCR reads in MiXCR, keeping a single row per CDR3 protein. The sample gives around 100,000 distinct CDR3 sequences, approximately 68% of which show up once; around 9.5% is in the top ten. Co-extracting RNA and DNA was done with about 18-33 mg of unsorted bulk tissue as input.

This rearrangement joins TRBV5-6 to TRBJ2-3, with D possibly matching TRBD2 (6 bases). The receptor comes from a woman aged 60-75 years with primary liver carcinoma and hepatitis B virus infection. Sequencing used liver tumor tissue from sampling region 5. Subset meaning: tumor region T5, tumor centre. For the CDR3, the DNA is TGTGCGAGTAGCCGGAGGGCGATTCCAGATACGCGGTATTTT. This codes for CASSRRAIPDTRYF.